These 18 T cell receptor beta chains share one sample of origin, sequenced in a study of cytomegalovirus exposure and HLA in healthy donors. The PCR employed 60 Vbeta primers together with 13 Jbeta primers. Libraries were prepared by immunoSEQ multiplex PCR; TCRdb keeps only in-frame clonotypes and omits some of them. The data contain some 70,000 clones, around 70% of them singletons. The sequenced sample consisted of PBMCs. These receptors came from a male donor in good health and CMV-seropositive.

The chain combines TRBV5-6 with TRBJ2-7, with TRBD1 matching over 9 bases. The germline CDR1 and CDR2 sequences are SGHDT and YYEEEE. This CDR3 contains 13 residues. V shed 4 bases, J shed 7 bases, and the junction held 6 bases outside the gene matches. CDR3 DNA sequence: TGTGCCAGCAGCCCGGGACAGGGTTGGGAGCAGTACTTC. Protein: CASSPGQGWEQYF.

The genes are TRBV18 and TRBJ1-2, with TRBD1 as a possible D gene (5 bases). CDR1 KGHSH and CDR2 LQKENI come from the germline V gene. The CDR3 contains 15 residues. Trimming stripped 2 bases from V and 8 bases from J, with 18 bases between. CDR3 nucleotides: TGTGCCAGCTCACCAGACAGACTCCCCCAAGGGGGCTACACCTTC. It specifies CASSPDRLPQGGYTF. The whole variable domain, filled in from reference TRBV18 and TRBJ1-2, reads NAGVMQNPRHLVRRRGQEARLRCSPMKGHSHVYWYRQLPEEGLKFMVYLQKENIIDESGMPKERFSAEFPKEGPSILRIQQVVRGDSAAYFCASSPDRLPQGGYTFGSGTRLTVV.

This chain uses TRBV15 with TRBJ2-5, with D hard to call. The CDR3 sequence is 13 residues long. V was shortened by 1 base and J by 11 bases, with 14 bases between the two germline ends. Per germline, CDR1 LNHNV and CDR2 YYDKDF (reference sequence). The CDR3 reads CATSRGINKEQYF. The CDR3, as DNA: TGTGCCACCAGCAGAGGTATCAACAAGGAGCAGTACTTC.

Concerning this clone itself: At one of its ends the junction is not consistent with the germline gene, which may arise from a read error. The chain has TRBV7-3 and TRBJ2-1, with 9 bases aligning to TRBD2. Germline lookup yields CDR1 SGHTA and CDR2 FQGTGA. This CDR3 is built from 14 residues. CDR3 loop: CASGPSGINNKQFF. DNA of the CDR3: TGTGCCAGCGGACCTAGCGGGATAAACAATAAGCAGTTCTTC.

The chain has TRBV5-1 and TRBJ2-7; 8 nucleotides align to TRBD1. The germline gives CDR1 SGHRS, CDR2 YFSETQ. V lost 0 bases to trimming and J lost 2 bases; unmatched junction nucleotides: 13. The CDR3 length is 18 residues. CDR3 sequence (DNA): TGCGCCAGCAGCTTGGAGGATCGGAGGGGGACAGGTACCTACGAGCAGTACTTC. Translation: CASSLEDRRGTGTYEQYF.

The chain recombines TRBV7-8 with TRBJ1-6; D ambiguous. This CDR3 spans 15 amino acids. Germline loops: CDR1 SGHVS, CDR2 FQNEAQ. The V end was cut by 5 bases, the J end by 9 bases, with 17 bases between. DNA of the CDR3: TGTGCCAGCAGCCCGGTGAAGTCAGCAGGTTCACCCCTCCACTTT. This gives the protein CASSPVKSAGSPLHF.

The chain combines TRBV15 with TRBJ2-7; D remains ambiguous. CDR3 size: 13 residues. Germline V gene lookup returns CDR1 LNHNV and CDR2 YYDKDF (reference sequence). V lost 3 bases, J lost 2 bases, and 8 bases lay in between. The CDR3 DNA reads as TGTGCCACCAGCAGTTTCGCGCCCTACGAGCAGTACTTC. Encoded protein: CATSSFAPYEQYF.

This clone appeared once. Here the CDR3 DNA reads TGTGCCAGCAGTTCCCTCAGGGAGCAGTACTTC. Amino acids: CASSSLREQYF. The V and J genes are TRBV6-5 and TRBJ2-7; the D is unclear. The CDR3 runs 11 residues. From germline, CDR1 is MNHEY and CDR2 SVGAGI. Trimming cost V 4 bases and J 7 bases, with 8 bases left between them.

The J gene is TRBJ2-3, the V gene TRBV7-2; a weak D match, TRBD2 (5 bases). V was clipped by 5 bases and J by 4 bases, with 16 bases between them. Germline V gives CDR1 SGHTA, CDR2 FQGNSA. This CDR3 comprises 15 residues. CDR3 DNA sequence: TGTGCCAGCAGCCGATCTAGCAGGTCCCCAGATACGCAGTATTTT. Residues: CASSRSSRSPDTQYF.

CDR3 loop: CACYSGLAGGYEQFF. CDR3 nucleotide sequence: TGTGCCTGCTACTCAGGGCTAGCGGGGGGTTATGAGCAGTTCTTC. The chain has TRBV6-1 and TRBJ2-1; 11 bases fit TRBD2. J gave up 8 bases and V 11 bases, and 14 bases lay outside the gene matches. The CDR3 is 15 amino acids. The germline CDR1 and CDR2 sequences are MNHNS and SASEGT.

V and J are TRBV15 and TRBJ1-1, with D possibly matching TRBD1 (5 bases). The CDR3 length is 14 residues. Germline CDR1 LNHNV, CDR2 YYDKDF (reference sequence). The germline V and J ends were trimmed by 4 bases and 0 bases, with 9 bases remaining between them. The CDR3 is CATSIGDVNTEAFF. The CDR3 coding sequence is TGTGCCACCAGCATAGGGGATGTGAACACTGAAGCTTTCTTT.

This CDR3 reads CASSGGQSNAYEQYF. CDR3 nucleotide sequence: TGTGCCAGCAGTGGGGGACAGTCCAACGCCTACGAGCAGTACTTC. The chain recombines TRBV6-1 with TRBJ2-7, with 7 bases fitting TRBD1. The CDR3 runs 15 residues. Germline V lookup: CDR1 MNHNS, CDR2 SASEGT. After removal of 4 bases from V and 2 bases from J, the junction contained 8 bases not matched to a gene.

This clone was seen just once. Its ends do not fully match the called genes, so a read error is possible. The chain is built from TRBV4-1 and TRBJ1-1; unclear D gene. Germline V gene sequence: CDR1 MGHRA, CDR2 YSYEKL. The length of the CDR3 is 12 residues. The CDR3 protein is CASSQGVAEAFF. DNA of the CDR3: TGCGCCAGCAGCCAAGGGGTAGCTGAAGCTTTCTTC.

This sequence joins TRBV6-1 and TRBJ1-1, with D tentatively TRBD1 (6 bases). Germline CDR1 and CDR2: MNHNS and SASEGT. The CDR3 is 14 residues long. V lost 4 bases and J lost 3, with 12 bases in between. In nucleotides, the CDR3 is TGTGCCAGCAGTGCGCTACAGGGAGACACTGAAGCTTTCTTT. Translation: CASSALQGDTEAFF.

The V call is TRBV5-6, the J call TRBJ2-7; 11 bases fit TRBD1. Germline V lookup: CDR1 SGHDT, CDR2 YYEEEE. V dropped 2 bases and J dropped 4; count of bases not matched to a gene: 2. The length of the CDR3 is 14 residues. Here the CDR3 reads CASSLGQGAYEQYF. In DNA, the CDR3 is TGTGCCAGCAGCTTAGGACAGGGGGCTTACGAGCAGTACTTC.

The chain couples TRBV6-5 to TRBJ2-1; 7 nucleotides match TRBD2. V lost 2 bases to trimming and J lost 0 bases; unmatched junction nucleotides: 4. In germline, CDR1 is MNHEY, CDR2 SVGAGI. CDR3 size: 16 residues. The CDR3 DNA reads TGTGCCAGCAGTTACGACGGGGGGAGCTCCTACAATGAGCAGTTCTTC. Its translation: CASSYDGGSSYNEQFF.

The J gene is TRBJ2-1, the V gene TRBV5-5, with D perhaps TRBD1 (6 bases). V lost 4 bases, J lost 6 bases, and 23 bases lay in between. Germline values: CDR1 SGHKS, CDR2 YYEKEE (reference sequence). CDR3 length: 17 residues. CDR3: CASSLSMWSGQRNEQFF. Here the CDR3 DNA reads TGTGCCAGCAGCCTCTCGATGTGGTCCGGACAGCGCAATGAGCAGTTCTTC.

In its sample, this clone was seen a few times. The CDR3 loop reads CSEDSGDTQYF. CDR3 sequence (DNA): TGCAGCGAGGACAGTGGAGATACGCAGTATTTT. The V gene is TRBV29-1, the J gene TRBJ2-3, with D tentatively TRBD1 (6 bases). The V gene lost 7 bases and the J gene lost 5 bases, with 10 bases spanning the gap. Germline CDR1 is SQVTM and CDR2 is ANQGSEA. The CDR3 spans 11 residues.